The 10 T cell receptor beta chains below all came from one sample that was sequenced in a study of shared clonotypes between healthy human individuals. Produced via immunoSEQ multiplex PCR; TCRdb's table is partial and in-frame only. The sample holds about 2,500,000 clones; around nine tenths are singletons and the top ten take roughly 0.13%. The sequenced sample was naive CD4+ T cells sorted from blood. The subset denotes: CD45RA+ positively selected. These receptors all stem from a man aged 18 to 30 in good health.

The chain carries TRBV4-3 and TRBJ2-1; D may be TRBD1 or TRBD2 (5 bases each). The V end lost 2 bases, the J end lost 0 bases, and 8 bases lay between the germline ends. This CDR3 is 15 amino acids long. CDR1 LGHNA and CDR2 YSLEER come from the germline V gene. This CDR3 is CASSQSGGSYNEQFF. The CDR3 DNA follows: TGCGCCAGCAGCCAATCTGGGGGCTCCTACAATGAGCAGTTCTTC.

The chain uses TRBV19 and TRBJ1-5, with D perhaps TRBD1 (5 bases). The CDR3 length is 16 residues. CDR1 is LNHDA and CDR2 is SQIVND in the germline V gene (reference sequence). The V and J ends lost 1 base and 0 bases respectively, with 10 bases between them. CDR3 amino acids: CASSIGAGSSNQPQHF. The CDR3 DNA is TGTGCCAGTAGTATAGGGGCAGGGTCTAGCAATCAGCCCCAGCATTTT.

The CDR3 nucleotides read TGTGCCAGCAGTTTGTCTAGCGGGAGTTACGAGCAGTACTTC. Its translation: CASSLSSGSYEQYF. This chain joins TRBV27 and TRBJ2-7; 10 nucleotides align to TRBD2. With 3 bases clipped from V and 4 bases from J, the junction kept 3 bases outside the gene matches. CDR1 and CDR2 from the germline V gene are MNHEY and SMNVEV (reference sequence). The CDR3 is made up of 14 amino acids.

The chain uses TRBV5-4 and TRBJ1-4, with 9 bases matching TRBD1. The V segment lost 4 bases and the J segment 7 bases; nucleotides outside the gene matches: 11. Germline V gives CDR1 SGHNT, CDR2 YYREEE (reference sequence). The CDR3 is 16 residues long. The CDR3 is CASSPEQGAVGEKLFF. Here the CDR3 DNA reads TGTGCCAGCAGCCCCGAACAGGGGGCGGTCGGTGAAAAACTGTTTTTT.

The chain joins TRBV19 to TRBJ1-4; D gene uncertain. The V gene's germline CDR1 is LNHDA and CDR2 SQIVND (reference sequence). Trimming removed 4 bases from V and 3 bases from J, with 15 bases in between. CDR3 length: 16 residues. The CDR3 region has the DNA TGTGCCAGTAGTACGACTCCCATCGGGTCTAATGAAAAACTGTTTTTT. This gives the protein CASSTTPIGSNEKLFF.

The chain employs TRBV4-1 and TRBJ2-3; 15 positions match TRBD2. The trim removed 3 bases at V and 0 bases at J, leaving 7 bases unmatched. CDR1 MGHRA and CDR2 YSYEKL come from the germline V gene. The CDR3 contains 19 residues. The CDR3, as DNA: TGCGCCAGCAGCCAGGGACTAGCGGGAGGTGTGAGAAGCACAGATACGCAGTATTTT. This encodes CASSQGLAGGVRSTDTQYF.

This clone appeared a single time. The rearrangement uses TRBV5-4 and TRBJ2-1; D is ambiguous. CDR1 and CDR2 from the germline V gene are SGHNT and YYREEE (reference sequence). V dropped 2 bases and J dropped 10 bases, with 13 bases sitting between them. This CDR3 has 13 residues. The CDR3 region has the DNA TGTGCCAGCAGCTTAACGGTGTCGCGGGAGCAGTTCTTC. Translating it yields CASSLTVSREQFF.

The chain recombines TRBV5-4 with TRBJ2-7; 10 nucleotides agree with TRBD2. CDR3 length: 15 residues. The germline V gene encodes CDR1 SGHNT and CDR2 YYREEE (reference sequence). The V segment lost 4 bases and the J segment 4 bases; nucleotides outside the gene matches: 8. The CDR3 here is CASSGGTSDKYEQYF. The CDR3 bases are TGTGCCAGCAGCGGCGGGACTAGCGACAAATACGAGCAGTACTTC.

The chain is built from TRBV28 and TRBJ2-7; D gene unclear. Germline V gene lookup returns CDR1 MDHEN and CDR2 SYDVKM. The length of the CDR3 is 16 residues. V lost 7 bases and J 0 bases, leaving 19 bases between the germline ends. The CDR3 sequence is CASTPGRGPLSYEQYF. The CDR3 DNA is TGTGCCAGCACTCCCGGGCGCGGTCCCCTCTCCTACGAGCAGTACTTC.

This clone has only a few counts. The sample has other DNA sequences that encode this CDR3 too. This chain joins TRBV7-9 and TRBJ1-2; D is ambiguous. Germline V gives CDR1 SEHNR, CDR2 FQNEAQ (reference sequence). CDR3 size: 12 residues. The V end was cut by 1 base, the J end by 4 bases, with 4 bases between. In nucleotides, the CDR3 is TGTGCCAGCAGCTTAGGGACCTATGGCTACACCTTC. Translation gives CASSLGTYGYTF.